A single T cell receptor beta chain is shown here with its context. Antigen unknown. The primer mix had 60 Vbeta and 13 Jbeta primers. Using immunoSEQ multiplex PCR, the repertoire was profiled, and TCRdb retains in-frame clones only, with some absent. The sample totals 53,000 or so clones. This record belongs to a study of cytomegalovirus exposure and HLA in healthy donors. Study results and limitations: CMV serostatus was the sole immune exposure information available.

Unrecorded immune exposure was likely among donors, who were nominally healthy when sampled. CDR1 and CDR2 (germline): LGHNA, YNFKEQ. There are 17 residues in the CDR3. This sequence was found in a man aged 18 to 30 in good health and CMV-seropositive. Material for sequencing was PBMCs. The rearrangement links TRBV4-2 to TRBJ2-5; 12 bases are a match to TRBD2. The J call is in doubt because the DNA end fits TRBJ2-7 better. CDR3 nucleotides: TGTGCCAGCAGCCCGCGGACTAGCGGGGCGAGCTCCTACGAGCAGTACTTC. It yields the protein CASSPRTSGASSYEQYF.